This T cell receptor (beta chain) was found in a study of blood T cells in healthy people across ages. Sample-barcoded 5' priming and a J-beta primer mix drove a second PCR of about 6 to 12 cycles. TCRdb used MiXCR to reprocess the 5' RACE reads, holding one entry per CDR3 protein. The sample carries fewer than 800,000 distinct CDR3 sequences, around 49% recorded once. The sequence derives from a woman aged 55-75 years in good health. Material for sequencing was blood.

CDR3 DNA: TGCAGTGCTAGAGTAACGAATGAGTTGTACTTC. Amino acids: CSARVTNELYF. The chain uses TRBV20-1 and TRBJ2-5; D is uncertain. This CDR3 has 11 residues. Trimming cost V 1 base and J 13 bases, with 13 bases left between them. The germline CDR1 and CDR2 sequences are DFQATT and SNEGSKA (reference sequence).